Listed below are T cell receptor beta chains from one sample, sequenced in a study of cytotoxic CD8 clonotypes in ibrutinib-treated CLL. Profiled with immunoSEQ multiplex PCR; TCRdb holds only in-frame clones, not every one. The repertoire consists of around 150,000 clones, with approximately 80% occurring once and the leading ten covering 7.5% to 8%. The specimen comprised PBMCs, sampled after 36 months of ibrutinib treatment. All receptors derive from a human donor with chronic lymphocytic leukemia. Each CDR3 is given with its conserved first and last residue. A D gene is named only where the DNA matches it firmly. Not every row has a clone size; where given, it reads once, few, many or a size class.

>TRBJ1-2|TRBV10-3|NA|once
TGTGCCATCAGTGTAGGTTCCCAGGGAGGAGTCTATGGCTACACCTTC
CAISVGSQGGVYGYTF
>TRBJ2-1|TRBV7-2|TRBD2|NA
TGTGCCAGCAGGTTAATAGCGGGAGGCTCCTACAATGAGCAGTTCTTC
CASRLIAGGSYNEQFF
>TRBJ2-3|TRBV11-2|NA|NA
TGTGCCAGCAGCTTAGGGGTCGGCAGTGCTAGCACAGATACGCAGTATTTT
CASSLGVGSASTDTQYF
>TRBJ2-7|TRBV18|NA|once
TGTGCCAGCTCACTAAGAGGGGGATCCTACGAGCAGTACTTC
CASSLRGGSYEQYF
>TRBJ1-5|TRBV21-1|NA|NA
TGTGCCAGCAGCAAAGATGGGGGCAATCAGCCCCAGCATTTT
CASSKDGGNQPQHF
>TRBJ1-2|TRBV6-1|TRBD1|NA
TGTGCCAGCAGAGGGACAGGCTATGGCTACACCTTC
CASRGTGYGYTF
>TRBJ2-4|TRBV5-8|NA|NA
TGTGCCAGCAGCTTGGACGGGTTCAAAAACATTCAGTACTTC
CASSLDGFKNIQYF
>TRBJ2-7|TRBV6-1|NA|once
TGTGCCAGCAGTGAATTTTTGATGGACTTC
CASSEFLMDF
>TRBJ2-7|TRBV25-1|NA|NA
TGTGCCAGCAGTGAATCGCGGATCCCCTACGAGCAGTACTTC
CASSESRIPYEQYF
>TRBJ2-7|TRBV5-1|TRBD1|NA
TGCGCCAGCAGCCGCCGGGACAGGGGCTACGAGCAGTACTTC
CASSRRDRGYEQYF
>TRBJ1-6|TRBV6-5|NA|NA
TGTGCCAGCAGTTGGGGACCTCGGAAGCCACCCCTCCACTTT
CASSWGPRKPPLHF
>TRBJ2-5|TRBV19|NA|NA
TGTGCCAGTAGTGGAGGACTATCGGAGCAGTACTTC
CASSGGLSEQYF
>TRBJ1-2|TRBV19|NA|NA
TGTGCCAGTAGTATGAGCAGGGAAGGCCGTGGCTACACCTTC
CASSMSREGRGYTF
>TRBJ2-5|TRBV27|TRBD1|NA
TGTGCCAGCAGTCCAGGAGCCGGGACAGGGAAAGAGACCCAGTACTTC
CASSPGAGTGKETQYF
>TRBJ1-1|TRBV4-1|NA|NA
TGCGCCAGCAGCCCTCCCGCCGCGTTAATTTTGAGGGGCACTGAAGCTTTCTTT
CASSPPAALILRGTEAFF
>TRBJ2-7|TRBV7-6|NA|NA
TGTGCCAGCAGCACCCCTAGGGGATTCTATTCCTACGAGCAGTACTTC
CASSTPRGFYSYEQYF